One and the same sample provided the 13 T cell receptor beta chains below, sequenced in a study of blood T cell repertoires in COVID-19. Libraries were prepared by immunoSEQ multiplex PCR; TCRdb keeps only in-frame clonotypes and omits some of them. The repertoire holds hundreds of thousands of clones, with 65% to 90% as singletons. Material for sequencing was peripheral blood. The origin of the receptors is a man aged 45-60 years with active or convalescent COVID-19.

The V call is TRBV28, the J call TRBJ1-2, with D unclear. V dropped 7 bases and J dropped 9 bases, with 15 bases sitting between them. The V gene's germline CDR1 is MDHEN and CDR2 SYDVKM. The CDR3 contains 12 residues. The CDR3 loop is CASTEMQSSYTF. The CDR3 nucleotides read TGTGCCAGCACCGAAATGCAGTCGAGCTACACCTTC.

The CDR3 sequence: CASSSRGGSASYEQYF. Written as DNA, the CDR3 is TGTGCCAGCAGCTCTCGGGGCGGGAGCGCGTCCTACGAGCAGTACTTC. The V call is TRBV7-9, the J call TRBJ2-7; 7 bases align to TRBD2. Per germline, CDR1 SEHNR and CDR2 FQNEAQ (reference sequence). CDR3 length: 16 residues. The junction had 10 bases not matched to a gene; V was cut back by 4 bases and J by 1 base.

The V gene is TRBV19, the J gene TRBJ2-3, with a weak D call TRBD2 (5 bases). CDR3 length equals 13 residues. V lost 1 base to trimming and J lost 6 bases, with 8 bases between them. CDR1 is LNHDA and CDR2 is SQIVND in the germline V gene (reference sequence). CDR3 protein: CASSIGPGDTQYF. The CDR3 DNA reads TGTGCCAGTAGTATAGGGCCGGGGGATACGCAGTATTTT. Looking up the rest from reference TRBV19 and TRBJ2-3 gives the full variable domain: DGGITQSPKYLFRKEGQNVTLSCEQNLNHDAMYWYRQDPGQGLRLIYYSQIVNDFQKGDIAEGYSVSREKKESFPLTVTSAQKNPTAFYLCASSIGPGDTQYFGPGTRLTVL.

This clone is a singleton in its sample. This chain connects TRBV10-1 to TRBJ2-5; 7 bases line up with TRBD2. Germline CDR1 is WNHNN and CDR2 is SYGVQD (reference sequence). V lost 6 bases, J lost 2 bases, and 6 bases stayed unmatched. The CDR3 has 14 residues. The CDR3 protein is CASSSSGFQETQYF. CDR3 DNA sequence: TGCGCCAGCAGCTCTAGCGGCTTTCAAGAGACCCAGTACTTC.

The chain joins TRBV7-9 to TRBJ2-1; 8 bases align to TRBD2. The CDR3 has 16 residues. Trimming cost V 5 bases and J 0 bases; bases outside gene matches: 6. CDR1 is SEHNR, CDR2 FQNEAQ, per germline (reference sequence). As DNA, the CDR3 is TGTGCCAGCAGCATCCGACTAGCGACCTCCTACAATGAGCAGTTCTTC. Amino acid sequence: CASSIRLATSYNEQFF.

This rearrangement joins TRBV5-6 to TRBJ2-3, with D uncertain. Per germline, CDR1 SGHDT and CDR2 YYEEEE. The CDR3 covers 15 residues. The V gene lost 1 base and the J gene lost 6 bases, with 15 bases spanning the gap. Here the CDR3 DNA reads TGTGCCAGCAGCTTGCGGTCGCTACCCTATGATACGCAGTATTTT. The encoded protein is CASSLRSLPYDTQYF.

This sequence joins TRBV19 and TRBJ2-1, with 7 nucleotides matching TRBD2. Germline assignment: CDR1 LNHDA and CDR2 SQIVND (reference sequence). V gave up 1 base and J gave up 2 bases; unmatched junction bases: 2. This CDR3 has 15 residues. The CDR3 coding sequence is TGTGCCAGTAGTATAGCTAGCGGAGCCTACAATGAGCAGTTCTTC. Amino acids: CASSIASGAYNEQFF.

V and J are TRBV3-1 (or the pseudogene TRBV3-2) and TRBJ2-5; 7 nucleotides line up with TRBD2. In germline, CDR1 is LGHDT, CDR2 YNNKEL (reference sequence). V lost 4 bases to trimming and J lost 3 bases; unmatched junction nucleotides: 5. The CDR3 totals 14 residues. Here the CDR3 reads CASSPSGLKETQYF. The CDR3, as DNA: TGTGCCAGCAGCCCCTCGGGACTAAAAGAGACCCAGTACTTC.

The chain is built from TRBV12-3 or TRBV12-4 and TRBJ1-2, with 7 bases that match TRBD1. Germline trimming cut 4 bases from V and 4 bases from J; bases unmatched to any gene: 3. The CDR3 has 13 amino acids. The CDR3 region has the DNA TGTGCCAGCAGTTGGGACAGTACCTATGGCTACACCTTC. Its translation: CASSWDSTYGYTF.

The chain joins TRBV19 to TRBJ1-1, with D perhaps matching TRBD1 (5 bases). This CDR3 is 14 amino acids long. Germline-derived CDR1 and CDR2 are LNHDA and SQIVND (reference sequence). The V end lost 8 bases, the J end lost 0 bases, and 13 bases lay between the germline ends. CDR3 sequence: CASPRQTMNTEAFF. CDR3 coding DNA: TGTGCCAGTCCTCGACAGACCATGAACACTGAAGCTTTCTTT.

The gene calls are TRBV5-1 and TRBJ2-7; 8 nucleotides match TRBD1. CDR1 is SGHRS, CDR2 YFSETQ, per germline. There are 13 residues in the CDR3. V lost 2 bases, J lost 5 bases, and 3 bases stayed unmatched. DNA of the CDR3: TGCGCCAGCAGCTTCTCACAGGGGGACGAGCAGTACTTC. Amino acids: CASSFSQGDEQYF.

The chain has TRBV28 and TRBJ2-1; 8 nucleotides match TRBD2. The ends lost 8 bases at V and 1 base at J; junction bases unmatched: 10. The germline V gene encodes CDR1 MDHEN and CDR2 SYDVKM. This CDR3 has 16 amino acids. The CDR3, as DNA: TGTGCCAGCCAGGGGAAGGCGGGAGGTTCCTACAATGAGCAGTTCTTC. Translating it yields CASQGKAGGSYNEQFF.

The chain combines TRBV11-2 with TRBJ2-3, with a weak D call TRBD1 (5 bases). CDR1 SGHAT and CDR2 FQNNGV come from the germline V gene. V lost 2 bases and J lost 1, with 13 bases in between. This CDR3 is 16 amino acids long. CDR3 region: CASSLPGHFGTDTQYF. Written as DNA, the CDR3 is TGTGCCAGCAGCTTACCTGGACATTTTGGCACAGATACGCAGTATTTT.